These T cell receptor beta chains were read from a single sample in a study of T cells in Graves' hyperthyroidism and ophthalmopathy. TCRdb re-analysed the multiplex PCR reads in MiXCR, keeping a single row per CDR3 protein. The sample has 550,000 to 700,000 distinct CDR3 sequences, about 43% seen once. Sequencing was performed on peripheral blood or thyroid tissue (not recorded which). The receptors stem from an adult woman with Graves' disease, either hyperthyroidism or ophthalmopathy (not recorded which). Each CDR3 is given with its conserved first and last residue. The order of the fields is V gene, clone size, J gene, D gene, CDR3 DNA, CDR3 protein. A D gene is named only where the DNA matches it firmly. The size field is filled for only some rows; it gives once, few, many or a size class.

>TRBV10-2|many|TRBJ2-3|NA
TGCGCCAGCGCGCGGGATAGAAGACGCACAGATACGCAGTATTTT
CASARDRRRTDTQYF
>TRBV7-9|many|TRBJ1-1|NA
TGTGCCAGCACCTTACCCCTCGGGATGAACACTGAAGCTTTCTTT
CASTLPLGMNTEAFF
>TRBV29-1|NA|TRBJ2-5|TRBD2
TGCAGCGCTCTAAGTAGCGGGAGGGGAGGAGAGACCCAGTACTTC
CSALSSGRGGETQYF
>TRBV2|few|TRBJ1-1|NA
TGTGCCAGCAGTGCCACCGGCAGGAACACTGAAGCTTTCTTT
CASSATGRNTEAFF
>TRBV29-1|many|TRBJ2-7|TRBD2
TGCAGCGTTTCCGGGACTAGGGGCGGCGAGCAGTACTTC
CSVSGTRGGEQYF
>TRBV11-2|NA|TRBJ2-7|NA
TGTGCCAGCAGCCTGGGGACTGACGGGGAGCAGTACTTC
CASSLGTDGEQYF
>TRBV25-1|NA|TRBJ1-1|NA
TGTGCCAGCAGTGATAGCGGCAGTTTGAACACTGAAGCTTTCTTT
CASSDSGSLNTEAFF
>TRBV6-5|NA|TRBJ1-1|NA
TGTGCCACCAGACGACAGCCTGCCCACACTGAAGCTTTCTTT
CATRRQPAHTEAFF
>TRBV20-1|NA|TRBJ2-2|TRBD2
TGCAGTGCTCGACTAGCGGGAACCGGGGAGCTGTTTTTT
CSARLAGTGELFF
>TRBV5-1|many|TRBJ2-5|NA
TGCGCCAGCAGCTTGTGGGAGGCGGAGACCCAGTACTTC
CASSLWEAETQYF